This section outlines one T cell receptor (beta chain) sequence together with its context. What it recognizes is unknown. The CDR3 consists of 14 residues. The ends were cut back, 8 bases at V and 11 bases at J, with 23 bases in the middle. The germline V gene encodes CDR1 SGDLS and CDR2 YYNGEE. Breast cancer patients provided tissue from their axillary draining lymph nodes. The data stem from a study of breast tumors, draining lymph nodes, adjacent tissues. The study, taken as a whole, reports: Luminal-like breast cancer showed significantly higher tumor–nontumor repertoire similarity than basal-like. Data fit most tumor T cells coming from lymph node, expanding in tumor. Tumor T cell lymph node origin was a supported hypothesis, not proven. Tumor repertoires ranked between lymph nodes and nontumor tissue in diversity, with V and J gene preferences.

TCRdb fed the multiplex PCR reads into MiXCR, producing one record per CDR3 protein. The data show about 110,000 distinct CDR3 sequences, under 40% seen once. The V call is TRBV9, the J call TRBJ1-5; a possible D gene is TRBD1 (5 bases). This TCR was sampled from a female donor with breast cancer. Some clones in this sample may be carry-over from other donors' samples. The material sequenced was axillary lymph node tissue. CDR3 DNA sequence: TGTGCCAGTTCCCTAGCGGGGGGAAAAGAGACCCAGCATTTT. Amino acid sequence: CASSLAGGKETQHF.